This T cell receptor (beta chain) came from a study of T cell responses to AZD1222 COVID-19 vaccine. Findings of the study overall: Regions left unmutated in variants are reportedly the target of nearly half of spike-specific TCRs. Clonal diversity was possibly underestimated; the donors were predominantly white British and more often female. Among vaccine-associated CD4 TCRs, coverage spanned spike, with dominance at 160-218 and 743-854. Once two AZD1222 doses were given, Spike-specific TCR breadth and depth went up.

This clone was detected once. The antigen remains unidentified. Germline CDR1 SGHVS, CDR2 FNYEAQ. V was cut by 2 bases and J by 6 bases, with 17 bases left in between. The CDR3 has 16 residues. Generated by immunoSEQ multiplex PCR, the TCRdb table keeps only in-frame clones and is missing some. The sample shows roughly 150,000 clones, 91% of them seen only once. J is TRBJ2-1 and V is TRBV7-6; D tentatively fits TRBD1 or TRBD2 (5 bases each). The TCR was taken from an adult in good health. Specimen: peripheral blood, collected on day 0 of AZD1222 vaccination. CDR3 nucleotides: TGTGCCAGCAGCTTACAAGTGTTGGGGGACCGCAATGAGCAGTTCTTC. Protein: CASSLQVLGDRNEQFF.